This T cell receptor (beta chain) is from a study of cytomegalovirus exposure and HLA in healthy donors. Broader study findings: The later analysis indicated that the majority of CMV-associated TCR beta chains appeared HLA-restricted. Later analysis demonstrated an association between a missense DCLRE1C variant and TCR beta V- and J-gene trimming. The study assumed roughly uniform donor sequencing depth for presence/absence analyses.

With 60 Vbeta and 13 Jbeta primers, the PCR was carried out. TCRdb's copy holds only in-frame clones and misses some; the assay was immunoSEQ multiplex PCR. This table holds 75,000 to 80,000 clones. Details on this clone: Its antigen is still unknown.

CDR3 size: 13 residues. Germline V CDR1 and CDR2: SGHAT, FQNNGV. V lost 6 bases and J lost 0, with 7 bases in between. The TCR was taken from a young man in good health and CMV-seropositive. This chain joins TRBV11-2 and TRBJ2-3; D is unresolved. Sequencing was done on a sample of PBMCs. The CDR3 DNA is TGTGCCAGCAGATATTTTAGCACAGATACGCAGTATTTT. Translated, it gives CASRYFSTDTQYF.